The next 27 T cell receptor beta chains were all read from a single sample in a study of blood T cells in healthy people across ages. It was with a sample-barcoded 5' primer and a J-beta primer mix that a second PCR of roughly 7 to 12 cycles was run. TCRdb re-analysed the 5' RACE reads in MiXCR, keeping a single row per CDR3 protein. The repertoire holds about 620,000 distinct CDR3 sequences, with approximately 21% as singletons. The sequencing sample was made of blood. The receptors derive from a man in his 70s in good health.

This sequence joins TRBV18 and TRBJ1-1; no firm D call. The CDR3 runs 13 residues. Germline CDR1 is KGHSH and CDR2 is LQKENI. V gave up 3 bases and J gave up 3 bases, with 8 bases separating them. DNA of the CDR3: TGTGCCAGCTCACCGGGAGAGGACACTGAAGCTTTCTTT. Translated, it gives CASSPGEDTEAFF.

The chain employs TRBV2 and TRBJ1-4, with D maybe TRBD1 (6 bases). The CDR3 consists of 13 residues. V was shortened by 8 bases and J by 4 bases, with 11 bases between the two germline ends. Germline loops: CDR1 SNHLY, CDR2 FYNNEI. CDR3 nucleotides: TGTGCCAGCGCCCAGGGGCGTAATGAAAAACTGTTTTTT. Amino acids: CASAQGRNEKLFF.

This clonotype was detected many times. The CDR3 coding sequence is TGTGCCAGCAGCTTAGAGGACAGGGGATACGAGCAGTACTTC. As protein: CASSLEDRGYEQYF. This chain links TRBV7-9 with TRBJ2-7, with 9 bases aligning to TRBD1. From germline, CDR1 is SEHNR and CDR2 FQNEAQ (reference sequence). J gave up 4 bases and V 1 base, and 2 bases lay outside the gene matches. The CDR3 runs to 14 residues.

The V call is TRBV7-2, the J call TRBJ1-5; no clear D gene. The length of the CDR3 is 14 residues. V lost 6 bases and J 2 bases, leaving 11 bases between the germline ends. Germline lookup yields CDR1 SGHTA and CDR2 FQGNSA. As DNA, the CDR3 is TGTGCCAGCAGTTCGGTAAGGGGCAATCAGCCCCAGCATTTT. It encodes CASSSVRGNQPQHF.

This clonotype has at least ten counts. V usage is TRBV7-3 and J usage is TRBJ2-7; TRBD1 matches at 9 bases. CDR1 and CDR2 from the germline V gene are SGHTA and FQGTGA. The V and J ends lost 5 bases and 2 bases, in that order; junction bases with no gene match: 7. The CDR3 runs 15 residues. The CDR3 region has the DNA TGTGCCAGCAGCCACCCAAGACAGGGGGCCTACGAGCAGTACTTC. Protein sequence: CASSHPRQGAYEQYF. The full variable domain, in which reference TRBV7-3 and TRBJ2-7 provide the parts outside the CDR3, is GAGVSQTPSNKVTEKGKYVELRCDPISGHTALYWYRQSLGQGPEFLIYFQGTGAADDSGLPNDRFFAVRPEGSVSTLKIQRTERGDSAVYLCASSHPRQGAYEQYFGPGTRLTVT.

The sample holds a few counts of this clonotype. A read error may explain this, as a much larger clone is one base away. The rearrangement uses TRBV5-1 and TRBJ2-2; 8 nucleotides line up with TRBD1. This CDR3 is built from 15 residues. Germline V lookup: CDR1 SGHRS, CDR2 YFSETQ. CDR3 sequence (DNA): TGCGCCTGCAGCCAGGGGGCGCAGGACACCGGGGAGCTGTTTTTT. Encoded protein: CACSQGAQDTGELFF.

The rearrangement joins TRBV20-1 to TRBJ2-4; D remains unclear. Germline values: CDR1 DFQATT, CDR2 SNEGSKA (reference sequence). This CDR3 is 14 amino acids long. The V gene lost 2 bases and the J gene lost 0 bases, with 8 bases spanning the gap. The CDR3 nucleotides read TGCAGTGCTAGATCCGACTTAGCCAAAAACATTCAGTACTTC. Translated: CSARSDLAKNIQYF.

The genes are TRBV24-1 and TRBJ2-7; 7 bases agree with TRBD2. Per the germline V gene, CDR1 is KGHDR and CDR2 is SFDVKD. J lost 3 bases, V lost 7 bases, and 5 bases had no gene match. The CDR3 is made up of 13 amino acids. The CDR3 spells CATSRTRLYEQYF. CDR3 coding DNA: TGTGCCACCAGCCGGACTAGGCTCTACGAGCAGTACTTC.

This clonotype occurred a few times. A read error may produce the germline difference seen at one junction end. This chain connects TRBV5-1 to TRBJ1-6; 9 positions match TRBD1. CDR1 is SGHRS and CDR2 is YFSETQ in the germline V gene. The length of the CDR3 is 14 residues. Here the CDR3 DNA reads TGCGCCAGCAGCTTGGGGACAGGGGATTCACCCTTCCACTTT. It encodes CASSLGTGDSPFHF.

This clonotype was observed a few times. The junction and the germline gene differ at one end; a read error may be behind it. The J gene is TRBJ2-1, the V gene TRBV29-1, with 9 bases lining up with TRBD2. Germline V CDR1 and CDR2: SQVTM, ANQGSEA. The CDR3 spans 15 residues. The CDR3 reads CSVNGGRASYNEQLF. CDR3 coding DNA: TGCAGCGTTAACGGCGGGAGGGCCTCCTACAATGAGCAGCTCTTC.

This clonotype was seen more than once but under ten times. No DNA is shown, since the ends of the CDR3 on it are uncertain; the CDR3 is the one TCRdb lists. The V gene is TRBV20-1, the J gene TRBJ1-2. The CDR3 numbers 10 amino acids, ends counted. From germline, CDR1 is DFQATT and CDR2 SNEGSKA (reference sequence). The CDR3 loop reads CSARFGVGTF.

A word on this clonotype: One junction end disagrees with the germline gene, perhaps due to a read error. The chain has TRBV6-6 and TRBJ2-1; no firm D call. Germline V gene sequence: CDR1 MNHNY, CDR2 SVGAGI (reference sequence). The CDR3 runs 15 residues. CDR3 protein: CASSLPRTTYDEQFF. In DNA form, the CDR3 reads TGTGCCAGCAGCCTGCCGAGAACAACCTACGATGAGCAGTTCTTC.

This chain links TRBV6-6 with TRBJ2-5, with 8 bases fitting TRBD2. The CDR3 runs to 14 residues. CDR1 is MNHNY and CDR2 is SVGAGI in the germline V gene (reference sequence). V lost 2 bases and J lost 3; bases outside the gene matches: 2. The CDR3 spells CASSYAAGEETQYF. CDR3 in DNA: TGTGCCAGCAGTTACGCAGCGGGAGAAGAGACCCAGTACTTC.

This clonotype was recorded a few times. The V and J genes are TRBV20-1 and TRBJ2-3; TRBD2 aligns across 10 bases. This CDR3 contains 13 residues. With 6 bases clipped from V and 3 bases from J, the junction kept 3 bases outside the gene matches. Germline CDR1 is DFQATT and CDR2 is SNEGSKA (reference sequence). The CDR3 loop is CSAASGRTDTQYF. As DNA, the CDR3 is TGCAGTGCCGCTAGCGGGAGAACAGATACGCAGTATTTT.

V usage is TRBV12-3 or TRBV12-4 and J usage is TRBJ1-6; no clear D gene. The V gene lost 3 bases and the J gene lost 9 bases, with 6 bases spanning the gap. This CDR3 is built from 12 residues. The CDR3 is CASSFTVSPLHF. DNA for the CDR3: TGTGCCAGCAGTTTCACGGTTTCACCCCTCCACTTT.

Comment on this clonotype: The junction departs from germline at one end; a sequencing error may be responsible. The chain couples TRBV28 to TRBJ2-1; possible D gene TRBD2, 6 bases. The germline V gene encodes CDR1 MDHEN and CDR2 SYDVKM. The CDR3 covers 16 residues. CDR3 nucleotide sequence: TGTGCCAGCAGTTTACTCGGAGGGAGGTCCTACAATGAGCAGCTCTTC. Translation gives CASSLLGGRSYNEQLF.

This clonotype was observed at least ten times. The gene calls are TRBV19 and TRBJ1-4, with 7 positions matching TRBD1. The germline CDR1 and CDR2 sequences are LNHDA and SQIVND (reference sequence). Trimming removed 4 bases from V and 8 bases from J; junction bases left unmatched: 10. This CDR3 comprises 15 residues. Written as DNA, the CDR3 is TGTGCCAGTAGTAGGGGGACAGCCGTCGGAGAAAAACTGTTTTTT. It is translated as CASSRGTAVGEKLFF.

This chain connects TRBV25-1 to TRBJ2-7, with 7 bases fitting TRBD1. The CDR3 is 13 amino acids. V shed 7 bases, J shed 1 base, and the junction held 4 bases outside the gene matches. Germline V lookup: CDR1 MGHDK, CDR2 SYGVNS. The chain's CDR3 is CASTTRGSYEQYF. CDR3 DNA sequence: TGTGCCAGCACTACCAGGGGGTCCTACGAGCAGTACTTC.

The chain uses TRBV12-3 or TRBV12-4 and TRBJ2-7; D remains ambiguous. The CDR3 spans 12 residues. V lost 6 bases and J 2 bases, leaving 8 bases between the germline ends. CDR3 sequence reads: CASRFRAYEQYF. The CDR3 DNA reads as TGTGCCAGCAGGTTCAGAGCCTACGAGCAGTACTTC.

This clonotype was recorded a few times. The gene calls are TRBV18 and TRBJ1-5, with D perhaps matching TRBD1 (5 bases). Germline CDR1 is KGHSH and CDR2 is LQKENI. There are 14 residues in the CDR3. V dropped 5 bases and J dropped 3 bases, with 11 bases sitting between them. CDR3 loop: CASSRGDLNQPQHF. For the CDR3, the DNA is TGTGCCAGCTCAAGAGGGGACCTCAATCAGCCCCAGCATTTT.

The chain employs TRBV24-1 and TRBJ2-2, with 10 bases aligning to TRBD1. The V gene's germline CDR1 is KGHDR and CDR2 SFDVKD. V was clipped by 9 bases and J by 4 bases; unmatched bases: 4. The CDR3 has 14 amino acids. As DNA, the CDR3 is TGTGCCACCGGGGGACAGGGGCCCACCGGGGAGCTGTTTTTT. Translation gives CATGGQGPTGELFF.

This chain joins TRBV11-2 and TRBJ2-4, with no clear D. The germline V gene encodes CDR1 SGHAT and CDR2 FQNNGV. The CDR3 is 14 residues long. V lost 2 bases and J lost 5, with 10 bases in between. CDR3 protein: CASSLRLFENIQYF. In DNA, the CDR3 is TGTGCCAGCAGCTTACGTCTTTTTGAAAACATTCAGTACTTC.

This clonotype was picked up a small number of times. The CDR3 protein is CASSSLGINEQFF. As DNA, the CDR3 is TGTGCCAGCAGTTCCCTCGGGATCAATGAGCAGTTCTTC. The rearrangement joins TRBV6-6 to TRBJ2-1; D might be TRBD2 (5 bases). V shed 4 bases and J shed 6 bases, with 10 bases lying between them. The germline V gene encodes CDR1 MNHNY and CDR2 SVGAGI (reference sequence). CDR3 length: 13 residues.

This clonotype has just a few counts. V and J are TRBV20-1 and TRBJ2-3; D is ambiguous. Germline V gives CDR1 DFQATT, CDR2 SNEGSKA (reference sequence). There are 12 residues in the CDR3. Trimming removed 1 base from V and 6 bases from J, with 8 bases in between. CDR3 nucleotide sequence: TGCAGTGCTAGAGGGGAAAGGGATACGCAGTATTTT. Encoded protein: CSARGERDTQYF.

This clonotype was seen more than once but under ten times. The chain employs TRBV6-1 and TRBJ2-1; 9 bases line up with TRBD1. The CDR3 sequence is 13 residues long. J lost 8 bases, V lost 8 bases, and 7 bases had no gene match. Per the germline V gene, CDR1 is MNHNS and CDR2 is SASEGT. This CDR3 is CASQGTGYYEQFF. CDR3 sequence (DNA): TGTGCCAGCCAGGGGACAGGGTACTATGAGCAGTTCTTC.

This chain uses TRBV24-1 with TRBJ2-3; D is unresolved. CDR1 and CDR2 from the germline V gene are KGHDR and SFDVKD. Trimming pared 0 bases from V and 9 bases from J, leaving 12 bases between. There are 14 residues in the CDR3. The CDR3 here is CATSDLDRSTTQYF. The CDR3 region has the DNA TGTGCCACCAGTGATTTGGACCGGAGTACGACGCAGTATTTT.

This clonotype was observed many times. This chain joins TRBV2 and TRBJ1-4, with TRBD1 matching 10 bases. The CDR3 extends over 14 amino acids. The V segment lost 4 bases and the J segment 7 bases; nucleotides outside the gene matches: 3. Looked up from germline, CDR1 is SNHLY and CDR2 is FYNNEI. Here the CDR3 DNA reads TGTGCCAGCAGTGCCGGGACAGGGGTTGAAAAACTGTTTTTT. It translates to CASSAGTGVEKLFF.